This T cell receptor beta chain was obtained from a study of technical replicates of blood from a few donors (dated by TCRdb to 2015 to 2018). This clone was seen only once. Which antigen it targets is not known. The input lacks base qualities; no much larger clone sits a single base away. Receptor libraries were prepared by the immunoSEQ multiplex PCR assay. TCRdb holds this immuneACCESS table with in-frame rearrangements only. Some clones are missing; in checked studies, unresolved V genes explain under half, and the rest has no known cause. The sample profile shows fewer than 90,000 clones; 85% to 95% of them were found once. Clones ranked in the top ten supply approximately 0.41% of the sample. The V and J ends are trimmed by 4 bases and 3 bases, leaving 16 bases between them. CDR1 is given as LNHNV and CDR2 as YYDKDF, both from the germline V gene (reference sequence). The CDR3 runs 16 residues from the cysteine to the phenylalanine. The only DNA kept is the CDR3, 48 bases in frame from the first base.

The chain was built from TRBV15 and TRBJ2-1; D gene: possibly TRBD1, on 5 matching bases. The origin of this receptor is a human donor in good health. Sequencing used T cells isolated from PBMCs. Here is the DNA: TGTGCCACCAGCAATCTAAAAACAGGCGGCTACAATGAGCAGTTCTTC. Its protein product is CATSNLKTGGYNEQFF.